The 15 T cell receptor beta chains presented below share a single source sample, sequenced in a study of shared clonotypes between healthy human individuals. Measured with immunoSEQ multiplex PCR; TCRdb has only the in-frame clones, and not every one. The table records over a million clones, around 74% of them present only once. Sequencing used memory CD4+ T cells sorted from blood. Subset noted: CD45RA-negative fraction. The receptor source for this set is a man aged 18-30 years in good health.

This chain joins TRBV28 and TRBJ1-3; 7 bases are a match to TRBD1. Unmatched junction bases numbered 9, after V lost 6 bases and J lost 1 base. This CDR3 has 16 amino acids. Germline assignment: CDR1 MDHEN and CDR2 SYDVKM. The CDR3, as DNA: TGTGCCAGCAGCCGGACAGGAAAATTTTCTGGAAACACCATATATTTT. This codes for CASSRTGKFSGNTIYF.

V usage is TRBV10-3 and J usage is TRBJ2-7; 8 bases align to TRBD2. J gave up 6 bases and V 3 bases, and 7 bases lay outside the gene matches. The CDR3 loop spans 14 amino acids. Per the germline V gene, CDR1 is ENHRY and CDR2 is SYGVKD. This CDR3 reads CAISDRGGTVEQYF. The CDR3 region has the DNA TGTGCCATCAGTGACCGGGGGGGGACGGTCGAGCAGTACTTC.

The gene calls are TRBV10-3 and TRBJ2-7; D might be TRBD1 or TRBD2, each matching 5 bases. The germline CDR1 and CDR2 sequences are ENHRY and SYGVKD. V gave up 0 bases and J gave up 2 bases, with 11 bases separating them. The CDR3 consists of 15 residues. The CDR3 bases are TGTGCCATCAGTGAGTCGAGGCAGGGAGCCTACGAGCAGTACTTC. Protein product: CAISESRQGAYEQYF.

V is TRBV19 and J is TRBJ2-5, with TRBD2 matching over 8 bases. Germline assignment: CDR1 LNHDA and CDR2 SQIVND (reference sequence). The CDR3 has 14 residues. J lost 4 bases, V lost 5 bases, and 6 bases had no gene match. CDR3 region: CASSAGTSTETQYF. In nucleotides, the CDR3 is TGTGCCAGTAGTGCCGGGACTAGTACAGAGACCCAGTACTTC.

The CDR3 sequence is CASSTLGELAKNIQYF. For the CDR3, the DNA is TGTGCCAGCAGTACCCTGGGGGAGCTAGCCAAAAACATTCAGTACTTC. The V call is TRBV27, the J call TRBJ2-4, with D tentatively TRBD1 or TRBD2 (5 bases each). V was pared by 5 bases and J by 0 bases, with 14 bases between. CDR1 MNHEY and CDR2 SMNVEV come from the germline V gene (reference sequence). CDR3 size: 16 residues.

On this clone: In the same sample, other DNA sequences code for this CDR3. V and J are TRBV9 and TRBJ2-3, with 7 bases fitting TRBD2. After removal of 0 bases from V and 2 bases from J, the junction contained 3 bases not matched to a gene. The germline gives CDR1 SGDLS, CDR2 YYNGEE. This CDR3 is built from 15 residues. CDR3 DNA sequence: TGTGCCAGCAGCGTAGGGCTAGCGGACACAGATACGCAGTATTTT. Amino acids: CASSVGLADTDTQYF.

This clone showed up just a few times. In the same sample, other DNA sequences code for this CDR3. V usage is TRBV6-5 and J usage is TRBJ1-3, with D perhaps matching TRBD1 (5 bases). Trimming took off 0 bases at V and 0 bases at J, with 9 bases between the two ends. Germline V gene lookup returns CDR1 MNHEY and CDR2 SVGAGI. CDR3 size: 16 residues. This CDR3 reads CASSYSSGSSGNTIYF. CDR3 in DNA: TGTGCCAGCAGTTACTCGTCAGGGAGCTCTGGAAACACCATATATTTT.

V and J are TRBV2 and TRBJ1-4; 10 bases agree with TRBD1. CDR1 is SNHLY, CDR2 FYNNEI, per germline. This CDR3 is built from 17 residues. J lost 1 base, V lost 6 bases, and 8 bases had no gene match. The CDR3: CASRKGQGTVTNEKLFF. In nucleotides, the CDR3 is TGTGCCAGCAGGAAGGGACAGGGGACGGTAACTAATGAAAAACTGTTTTTT.

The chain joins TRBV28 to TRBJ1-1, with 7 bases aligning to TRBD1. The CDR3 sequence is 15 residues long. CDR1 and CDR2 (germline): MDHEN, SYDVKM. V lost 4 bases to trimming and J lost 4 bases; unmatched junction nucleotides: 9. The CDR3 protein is CASSSGDRQGTEAFF. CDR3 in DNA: TGTGCCAGCAGTTCCGGGGACCGACAGGGCACTGAAGCTTTCTTT.

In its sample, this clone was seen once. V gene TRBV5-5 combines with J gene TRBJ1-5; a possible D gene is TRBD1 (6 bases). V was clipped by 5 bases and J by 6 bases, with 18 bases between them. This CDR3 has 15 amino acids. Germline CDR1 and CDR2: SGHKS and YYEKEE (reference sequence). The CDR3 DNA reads TGTGCCAGCAGGCTTATCCCCGGGGGCAGTCAGCCCCAGCATTTT. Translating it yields CASRLIPGGSQPQHF.

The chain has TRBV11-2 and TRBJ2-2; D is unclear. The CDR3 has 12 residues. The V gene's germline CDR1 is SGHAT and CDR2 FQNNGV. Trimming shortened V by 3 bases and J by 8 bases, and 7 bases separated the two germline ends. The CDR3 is CASSFQVGELFF. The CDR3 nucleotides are TGTGCCAGCAGCTTCCAAGTGGGGGAGCTGTTTTTT.

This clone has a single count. The CDR3 protein is CASSISGLTNTGELFF. The CDR3 nucleotides read TGTGCCAGCAGCATCTCAGGGCTAACGAACACCGGGGAGCTGTTTTTT. The J gene is TRBJ2-2, the V gene TRBV5-4; D possibly corresponds to TRBD1 (5 bases). This CDR3 has 16 amino acids. Germline CDR1 SGHNT, CDR2 YYREEE (reference sequence). Between the trimmed V and J ends, which lost 4 bases and 0 bases, there was a span of 13 bases.

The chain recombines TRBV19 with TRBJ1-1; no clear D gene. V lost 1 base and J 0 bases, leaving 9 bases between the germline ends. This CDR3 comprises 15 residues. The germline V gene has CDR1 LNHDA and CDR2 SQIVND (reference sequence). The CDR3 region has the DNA TGTGCCAGTAGTATAGCCCAGATGATGAACACTGAAGCTTTCTTT. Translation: CASSIAQMMNTEAFF.

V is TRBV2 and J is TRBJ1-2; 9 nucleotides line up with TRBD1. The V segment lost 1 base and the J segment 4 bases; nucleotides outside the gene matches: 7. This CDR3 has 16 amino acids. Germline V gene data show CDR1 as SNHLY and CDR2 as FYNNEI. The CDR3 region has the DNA TGTGCCAGCAGTGAAGATTCCGGGACAGGGCCCTATGGCTACACCTTC. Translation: CASSEDSGTGPYGYTF.

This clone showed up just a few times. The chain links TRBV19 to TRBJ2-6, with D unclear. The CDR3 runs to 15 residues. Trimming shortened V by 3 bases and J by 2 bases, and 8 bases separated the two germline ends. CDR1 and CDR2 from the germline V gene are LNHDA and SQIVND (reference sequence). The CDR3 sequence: CASSIWKTGANVLTF. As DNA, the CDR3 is TGTGCCAGTAGTATTTGGAAGACTGGGGCCAACGTCCTGACTTTC. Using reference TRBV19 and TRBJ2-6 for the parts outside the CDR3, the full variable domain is DGGITQSPKYLFRKEGQNVTLSCEQNLNHDAMYWYRQDPGQGLRLIYYSQIVNDFQKGDIAEGYSVSREKKESFPLTVTSAQKNPTAFYLCASSIWKTGANVLTFGAGSRLTVL.